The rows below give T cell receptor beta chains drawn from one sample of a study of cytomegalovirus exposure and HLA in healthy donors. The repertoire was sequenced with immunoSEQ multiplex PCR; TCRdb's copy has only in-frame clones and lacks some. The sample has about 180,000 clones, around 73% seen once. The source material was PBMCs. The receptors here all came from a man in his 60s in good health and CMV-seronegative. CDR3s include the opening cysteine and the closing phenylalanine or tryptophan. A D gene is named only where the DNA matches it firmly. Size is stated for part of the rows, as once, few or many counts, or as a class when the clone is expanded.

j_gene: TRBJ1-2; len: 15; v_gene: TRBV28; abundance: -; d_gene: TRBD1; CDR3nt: TGTGCCAGCAGTTTTGGGGACAGGGACTTCTATGGCTACACCTTC; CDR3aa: CASSFGDRDFYGYTF
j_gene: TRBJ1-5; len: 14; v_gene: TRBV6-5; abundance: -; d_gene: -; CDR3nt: TGTGCCAGCAGTGATTTCAGACTAAATCAGCCCCAGCATTTT; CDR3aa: CASSDFRLNQPQHF
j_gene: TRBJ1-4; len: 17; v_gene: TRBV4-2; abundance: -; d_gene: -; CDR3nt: TGTGCCAGCAGCCAAGGACCCCAGCAGTCGGGTAAAGAAAAACTGTTTTTT; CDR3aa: CASSQGPQQSGKEKLFF
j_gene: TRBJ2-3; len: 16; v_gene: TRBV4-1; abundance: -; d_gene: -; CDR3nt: TGCGCCAGCAGCCCTCGACAAGCTATTAGCACAGATACGCAGTATTTT; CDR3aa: CASSPRQAISTDTQYF
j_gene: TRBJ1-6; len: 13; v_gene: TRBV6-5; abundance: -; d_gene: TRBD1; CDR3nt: TGTGCCAGCAGTTATACAGGGGCCTCACCCCTCCACTTT; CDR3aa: CASSYTGASPLHF
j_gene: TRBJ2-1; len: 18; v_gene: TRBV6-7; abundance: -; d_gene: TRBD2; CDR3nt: TGTGCCAGCAGTATTACGGGCGGGGGTCCCAGCTCCTACAATGAGCAGTTCTTC; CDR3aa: CASSITGGGPSSYNEQFF
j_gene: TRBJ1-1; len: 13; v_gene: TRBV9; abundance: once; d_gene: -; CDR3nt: TGTGCCAGCAGCGTACAGATTAACACTGAAGCTTTCTTT; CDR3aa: CASSVQINTEAFF
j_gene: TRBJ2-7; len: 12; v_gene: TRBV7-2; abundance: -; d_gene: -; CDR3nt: TGTGCCAGCAGCTTCCAGACCTACGAGCAGTACTTC; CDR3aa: CASSFQTYEQYF
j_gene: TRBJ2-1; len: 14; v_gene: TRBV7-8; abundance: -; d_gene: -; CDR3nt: TGTGCCAGCAGCCCCCCAGGCCCCTACAATGAGCAGTTCTTC; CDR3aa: CASSPPGPYNEQFF
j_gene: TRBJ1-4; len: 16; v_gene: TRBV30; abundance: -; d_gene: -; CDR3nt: TGTGCCTGGAGTGTATTTCAGGGTGCAACTAATGAAAAACTGTTTTTT; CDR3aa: CAWSVFQGATNEKLFF
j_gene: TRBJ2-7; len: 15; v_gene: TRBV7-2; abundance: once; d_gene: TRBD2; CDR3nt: TGTGCCAGCAGCTTAATTCTAGCGGGGTACTACGAGCAGTACTTC; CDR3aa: CASSLILAGYYEQYF
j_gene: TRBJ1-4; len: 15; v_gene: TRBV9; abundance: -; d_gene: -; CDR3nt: TGTGCCAGCAGCGTAGAGGGGATCTCTAATGAAAAACTGTTTTTT; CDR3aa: CASSVEGISNEKLFF
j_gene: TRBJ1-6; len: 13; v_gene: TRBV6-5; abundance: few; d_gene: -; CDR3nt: TGTGCCAGCAGTTACGTCGGGGATTCACCCCTCCACTTT; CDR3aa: CASSYVGDSPLHF
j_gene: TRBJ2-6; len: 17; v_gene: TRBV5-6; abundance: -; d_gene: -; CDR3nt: TGTGCCAGCAGCTTGCAACAGGGCCCCTCTGGGGCCAACGTCCTGACTTTC; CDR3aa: CASSLQQGPSGANVLTF
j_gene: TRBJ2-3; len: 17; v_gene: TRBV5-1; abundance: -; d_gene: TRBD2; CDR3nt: TGCGCCAGCAGCTTTGGGGGGGTCACCAGGGGCACAGATACGCAGTATTTT; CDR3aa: CASSFGGVTRGTDTQYF
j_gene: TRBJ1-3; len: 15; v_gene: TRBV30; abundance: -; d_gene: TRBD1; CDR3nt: TGTGCCTGGATTACAGGGGTCTCCTCTGGAAACACCATATATTTT; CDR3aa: CAWITGVSSGNTIYF
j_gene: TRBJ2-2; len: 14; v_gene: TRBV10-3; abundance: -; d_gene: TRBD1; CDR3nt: TGTGCCATCAGGGCCGACAGGGGGGTCGGGGAGCTGTTTTTT; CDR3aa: CAIRADRGVGELFF
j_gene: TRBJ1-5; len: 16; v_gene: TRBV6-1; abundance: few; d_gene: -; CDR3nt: TGTGCCAGCAGTGGGGAGGGGGGGCTGGGACGCCAGCCCCAGCATTTT; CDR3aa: CASSGEGGLGRQPQHF
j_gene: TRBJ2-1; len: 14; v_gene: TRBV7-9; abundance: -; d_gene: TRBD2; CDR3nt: TGTGCCAGCATCGGGACTAGCCCTAGGGATGAGCAGTTCTTC; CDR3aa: CASIGTSPRDEQFF
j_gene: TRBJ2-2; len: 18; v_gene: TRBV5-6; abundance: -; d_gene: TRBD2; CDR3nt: TGTGCCAGCAGTCCTCGGAGGTTAGCGGGAGTTGGGACCGGGGAGCTGTTTTTT; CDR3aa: CASSPRRLAGVGTGELFF
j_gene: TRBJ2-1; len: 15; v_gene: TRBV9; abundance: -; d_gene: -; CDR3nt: TGTGCCAGCAGCCCCGCGGGGAGCTCCTACAATGAGCAGTTCTTC; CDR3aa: CASSPAGSSYNEQFF
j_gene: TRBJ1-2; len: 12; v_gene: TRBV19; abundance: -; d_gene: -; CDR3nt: TGTGCCAGTACTGAGGGCCCAAGAGGCTACACCTTC; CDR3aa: CASTEGPRGYTF
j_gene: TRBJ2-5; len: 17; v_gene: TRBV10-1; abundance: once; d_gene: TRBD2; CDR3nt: TGCGCCAGCAGTGAGTCCCGAGGACTAGCCGGTCAAGAGACCCAGTACTTC; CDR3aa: CASSESRGLAGQETQYF
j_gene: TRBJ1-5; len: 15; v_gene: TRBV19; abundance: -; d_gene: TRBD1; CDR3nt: TGTGCCAGTAGTCCCCGGGACAGGGTAAATCAGCCCCAGCATTTT; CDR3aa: CASSPRDRVNQPQHF
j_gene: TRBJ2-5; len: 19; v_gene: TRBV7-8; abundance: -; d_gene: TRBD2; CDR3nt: TGTGCCAGCAGCTTAGTAAAGAATGGACTAGCGGGATACCAAGAGACCCAGTACTTC; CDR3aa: CASSLVKNGLAGYQETQYF
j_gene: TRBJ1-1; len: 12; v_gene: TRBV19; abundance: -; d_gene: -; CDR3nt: TGTGCCAGTAGGTGGGGCAGCACTGAAGCTTTCTTT; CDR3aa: CASRWGSTEAFF
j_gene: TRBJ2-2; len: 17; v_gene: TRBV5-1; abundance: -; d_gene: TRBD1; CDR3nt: TGCGCCAGCAGCTTGGGGGCGACAGGGGTAAACACCGGGGAGCTGTTTTTT; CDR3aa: CASSLGATGVNTGELFF